This T cell receptor (beta chain) is from a study of CD4 T cells in relation to SARS-CoV-2 and coronaviruses. A note on this clone: The antigen remains undetermined.

The CDR3 runs 20 residues. The V end lost 2 bases, the J end lost 2 bases, and 27 bases lay between the germline ends. Germline-derived CDR1 and CDR2 are MNHEY and SVGEGT. Here immunoSEQ multiplex PCR was the method, and the copy in TCRdb shows in-frame clones only, minus some. The top ten hold under 30% of the sample, which has some 28,000 clones, about 80% seen once. CD4+ T cells from unexposed donors were obtained before the COVID-19 pandemic (2011-2018). After less than 11 days of culture, CD4+ T cells were isolated. This TCR was sampled from a human donor in good health. V is TRBV6-2 or TRBV6-3 and J is TRBJ1-1; maybe TRBD1 (6 bases). The specimen was CD4+ T cells from PBMCs, cultured in vitro. For the CDR3, the DNA is TGTGCCAGCAGTTACATGGACAGTAACTTTGTAAGGGAACTTAACACTGAAGCTTTCTTT. The encoded protein is CASSYMDSNFVRELNTEAFF.